One T cell receptor (beta chain) is described in this entry. This sample was taken from a study of CDR3 diversity in severe acne. TCRdb analysed the PCR reads with MiXCR anew, one entry per CDR3 protein. The sample gives some 84,000 distinct CDR3 sequences, around 50% of which show up once; about a tenth is in the top ten. Germline CDR1 SQVTM, CDR2 ANQGSEA. The CDR3 length is 12 residues. V lost 4 bases to trimming and J lost 7 bases, with 13 bases between them. This chain links TRBV29-1 with TRBJ1-1, with D maybe TRBD1 (6 bases). Input material: blood. This receptor was obtained from a male donor in good health, serving as a control. This chain's CDR3 is CSVGRGTDEAFF. CDR3 bases: TGCAGCGTTGGGAGGGGGACGGATGAAGCTTTCTTT.